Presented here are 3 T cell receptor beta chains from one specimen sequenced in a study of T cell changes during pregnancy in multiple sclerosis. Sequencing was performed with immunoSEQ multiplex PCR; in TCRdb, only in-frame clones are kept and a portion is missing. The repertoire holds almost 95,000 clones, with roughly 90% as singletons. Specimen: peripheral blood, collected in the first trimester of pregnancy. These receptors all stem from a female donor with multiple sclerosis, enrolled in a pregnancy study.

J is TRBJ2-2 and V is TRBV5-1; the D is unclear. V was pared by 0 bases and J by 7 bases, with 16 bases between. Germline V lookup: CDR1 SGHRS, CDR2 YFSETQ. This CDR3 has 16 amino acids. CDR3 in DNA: TGCGCCAGCAGCTTGGAAGCTTTCAGGCCCCACGGGGAGCTGTTTTTT. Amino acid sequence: CASSLEAFRPHGELFF. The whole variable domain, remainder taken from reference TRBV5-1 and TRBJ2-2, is KAGVTQTPRYLIKTRGQQVTLSCSPISGHRSVSWYQQTPGQGLQFLFEYFSETQRNKGNFPGRFSGRQFSNSRSEMNVSTLELGDSALYLCASSLEAFRPHGELFFGEGSRLTVL.

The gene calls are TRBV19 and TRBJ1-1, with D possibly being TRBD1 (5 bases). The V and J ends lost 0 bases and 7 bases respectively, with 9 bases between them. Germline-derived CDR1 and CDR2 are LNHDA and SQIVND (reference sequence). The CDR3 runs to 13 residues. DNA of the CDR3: TGTGCCAGTAGTATAGATCTAGGGGTTGAAGCTTTCTTT. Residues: CASSIDLGVEAFF.

The chain's CDR3 is CASRPMPPDREGYGYTF. CDR3 nucleotide sequence: TGTGCCAGCAGGCCTATGCCCCCCGACAGGGAAGGCTATGGCTACACCTTC. The chain uses TRBV27 and TRBJ1-2, with 7 nucleotides matching TRBD1. V lost 6 bases to trimming and J lost 4 bases; unmatched junction nucleotides: 17. The CDR3 loop spans 17 amino acids. Germline values: CDR1 MNHEY, CDR2 SMNVEV (reference sequence).